The clone carrying this TCR beta chain was found many times. Antigen unknown. The germline CDR1 and CDR2 sequences are SGHVS and FNYEAQ. The CDR3 loop spans 18 amino acids. J gave up 4 bases and V 2 bases, and 12 bases lay outside the gene matches. This sample is drawn from a study of T cell repertoires in cytomegalovirus infection. Study-wide findings and caveats: HLA-C-restricted CMV-specific TCR beta clonotypes were dominant in the ex vivo response.

TCRdb recomputed calls from the reads with MiXCR, one row per CDR3 protein. Of about 450,000 distinct CDR3 sequences in the sample, approximately 31% are singletons; the top ten hold approximately 14%. The sequencing input was PBMCs. The clonotype comes from a human donor in good health (CMV status not recorded). Some clones in this sample may be carry-over from other donors' samples. This chain links TRBV7-6 with TRBJ2-5, with 11 bases aligning to TRBD1. In DNA, the CDR3 is TGTGCCAGCAGCTTAATCCTGGGACAGGGGGTCCTCGGAGAGACCCAGTACTTC. This gives the protein CASSLILGQGVLGETQYF.